Listed below are T cell receptor beta chains from one sample, sequenced in a study of molecular identifiers for immune sequencing clone quantification. From the PCR reads, TCRdb called clonotypes with MiXCR, one entry per CDR3 protein. There are about half a million distinct CDR3 sequences in the sample; 25% occur only once, and 0.7% to 0.9% lies in the top ten. The sequenced sample consisted of naive CD8+ T cells from blood, with Jurkat cell RNA spiked in. The receptors shown here come from a human donor in good health. Some libraries in this study had Jurkat cell RNA spiked in. CDR3s include the opening cysteine and the closing phenylalanine or tryptophan. The order of the fields is clone size, J gene, D gene, V gene, CDR3 protein, CDR3 DNA. The D gene is left open where the match is weak. Clone size, where shown, is once, few, many, or a class for clones that have expanded.

>NA|TRBJ2-7|NA|TRBV30
CAWSEADYYEQYF
TGTGCCTGGTCAGAGGCAGACTACTACGAGCAGTACTTC
>few|TRBJ1-1|NA|TRBV7-9
CASSDENTEAFF
TGTGCCAGCAGTGATGAGAACACTGAAGCTTTCTTT
>NA|TRBJ1-1|NA|TRBV6-5
CVSSYSSNTEAFF
TGTGTCAGCAGTTACTCCTCGAACACTGAAGCTTTCTTT
>many|TRBJ2-7|NA|TRBV4-3
CASSQDIGYEQYF
TGCGCCAGCAGCCAAGATATAGGTTACGAGCAGTACTTC
>NA|TRBJ2-5|NA|TRBV6-5
CASSKTPNLGGQETQYF
TGTGCCAGCAGTAAGACTCCAAATCTAGGGGGTCAAGAGACCCAGTACTTC
>NA|TRBJ2-7|NA|TRBV4-3
CASSQWRDSYEQYF
TGCGCCAGCAGCCAATGGAGGGACTCCTACGAGCAGTACTTC
>NA|TRBJ2-2|NA|TRBV14
CASSSGTHNTGELFF
TGTGCCAGCAGCAGCGGGACACACAACACCGGGGAGCTGTTTTTT
>few|TRBJ2-2|TRBD2|TRBV12-5
CASGPLAGLGTGELFF
TGTGCTAGTGGTCCCCTAGCGGGGCTCGGCACCGGGGAGCTGTTTTTT
>NA|TRBJ1-5|NA|TRBV19
CASSLHILAGNQLQHF
TGTGCCAGTAGTCTCCACATCCTGGCGGGCAATCAGCTCCAGCATTTT
>many|TRBJ2-3|TRBD2|TRBV20-1
CSAREGGSGTSTDTQYF
TGCAGTGCTAGAGAGGGGGGTAGCGGGACAAGCACAGATACGCAGTATTTT
>NA|TRBJ2-1|TRBD1|TRBV7-2
CTSSLSGGNEQFF
TGTACCAGCAGCCTCTCAGGGGGAAATGAGCAGTTCTTC
>many|TRBJ2-3|NA|TRBV14
CASSQDKRSDTQYF
TGTGCCAGCAGCCAAGATAAGAGATCAGATACGCAGTATTTT
>few|TRBJ2-7|NA|TRBV4-1
CASSQEFSGDYEQYF
TGCGCCAGCAGCCAAGAATTCTCCGGCGACTACGAGCAGTACTTC
>few|TRBJ2-1|NA|TRBV12-3/TRBV12-4
CASGPQGGHNEQFF
TGTGCCAGCGGACCCCAGGGGGGCCACAATGAGCAGTTCTTC
>NA|TRBJ1-5|NA|TRBV7-8
CAGSLRGSNQPQHF
TGTGCCGGCAGCTTAAGAGGCTCCAATCAGCCCCAGCATTTT